The 6 T cell receptor beta chains given below trace back to one sample, sequenced in a study of blood T cells in healthy people across ages. Sample-barcoded 5' priming and a J-beta primer mix drove a second PCR of 7 to 11 cycles. TCRdb analysed the 5' RACE reads with MiXCR anew, one entry per CDR3 protein. Altogether about 570,000 distinct CDR3 sequences are present, approximately 27% being singletons, with the ten largest covering about 18%. The sample was blood. The source of these receptors is a woman in her 70s in good health.

The rearrangement uses TRBV7-2 and TRBJ2-5; 11 bases are shared with TRBD2. The J call may be incorrect, as the DNA end agrees better with TRBJ2-7. Germline CDR1 SGHTA, CDR2 FQGNSA. The CDR3 spans 14 residues. CDR3 sequence (DNA): TGTGCCAGCCGAACTAGCGGGGGAACCTACGAGCAGTACTTC. Its protein product is CASRTSGGTYEQYF.

CDR3 in amino acids: CASSPPGLDEQFF. The CDR3 bases are TGTGCCAGCAGCCCTCCGGGACTAGACGAGCAGTTCTTC. This chain links TRBV3-1 with TRBJ2-5; TRBD2 aligns across 8 bases. The last part of the DNA fits TRBJ2-1 better; the J call may be wrong. The CDR3 sequence is 13 residues long. Germline V gene sequence: CDR1 LGHDT, CDR2 YNNKEL (reference sequence).

This clonotype was counted only a few times. The rearrangement links TRBV10-3 to TRBJ1-4; 10 nucleotides align to TRBD1. The CDR3 runs 15 residues. V shed 6 bases, J shed 8 bases, and the junction held 9 bases outside the gene matches. Germline values: CDR1 ENHRY, CDR2 SYGVKD. The CDR3 sequence is CAISTGTGEREKLFF. CDR3 in DNA: TGTGCCATCAGCACCGGGACAGGGGAACGGGAAAAACTGTTTTTT.

This clonotype was seen only a few times. The rearrangement links TRBV18 to TRBJ2-4; D possibly corresponds to TRBD1 (5 bases). CDR1 is KGHSH and CDR2 is LQKENI in the germline V gene. The V and J ends lost 0 bases and 5 bases respectively, with 11 bases between them. The CDR3 is 15 residues long. The CDR3 here is CASSPPSGIQNIQYF. CDR3 DNA: TGTGCCAGCTCACCACCATCAGGGATACAAAACATTCAGTACTTC.

The chain has TRBV6-1 and TRBJ1-5, with 7 bases aligning to TRBD1. The CDR3 is 16 amino acids. Germline V gene data show CDR1 as MNHNS and CDR2 as SASEGT. V lost 5 bases to trimming and J lost 4 bases; unmatched junction nucleotides: 11. As DNA, the CDR3 is TGTGCCAGCAGTACAGGGGCCTCCGGGGAAAATCAGCCCCAGCATTTT. Protein sequence: CASSTGASGENQPQHF.

The chain employs TRBV5-1 and TRBJ2-3, with TRBD2 as a possible D gene (5 bases). Deletions cut 3 bases from V and 6 bases from J, with 20 bases between. The CDR3 runs 16 residues. Germline-derived CDR1 and CDR2 are SGHRS and YFSETQ. Here the CDR3 DNA reads TGCGCCAGCAGCTCGGAGGTATTCGTGGGCGCGGATACGCAGTATTTT. It specifies CASSSEVFVGADTQYF.